A selection of T cell receptor beta chains follows, all from one sample in a study of blood T cell repertoires in COVID-19. The protocol was immunoSEQ multiplex PCR, while the TCRdb copy is restricted to in-frame clones and leaves out a portion. This sample yields roughly 250,000 clones, of which roughly 90% are seen a single time; around 12% belongs to the top ten. The sequencing sample was made of peripheral blood. The source is a woman in her twenties or thirties with COVID-19, enrolled during active disease. Both conserved end residues are part of each CDR3. The D gene is left open where the match is weak. Clone size is stated in some rows and not others, as once, few, many or a class when expanded.

-,TRBV6-4,-,TRBJ1-2,CASSDRAGSDGYTF,TGTGCCAGCAGTGACCGGGCAGGGTCGGATGGCTACACCTTC
-,TRBV7-8,TRBD2,TRBJ2-1,CASSPTWISSGTSRNEQFF,TGTGCCAGCAGCCCAACCTGGATATCTAGCGGCACTTCCAGGAATGAGCAGTTCTTC
-,TRBV28,-,TRBJ2-1,CASSPIGGLDEQFF,TGTGCCAGCAGTCCCATAGGAGGGTTAGATGAGCAGTTCTTC
-,TRBV24-1,TRBD1,TRBJ2-1,CATSDFGTGSMNEQFF,TGTGCCACCAGTGATTTCGGGACAGGAAGTATGAATGAGCAGTTCTTC
-,TRBV6-1,-,TRBJ1-6,CASSDLGGPRSSYNSPLHF,TGTGCCAGCAGTGATTTGGGGGGTCCCCGCAGCTCCTATAATTCACCCCTCCACTTT
-,TRBV7-2,TRBD2,TRBJ2-1,CASSLGGGVSTEQFF,TGTGCCAGCAGCTTAGGCGGGGGGGTCAGCACGGAGCAGTTCTTC
few,TRBV3-1/TRBV3-2,-,TRBJ1-6,CASSPPGHLGSPLHF,TGTGCCAGCAGCCCACCGGGACACTTGGGTTCACCCCTCCACTTT
-,TRBV27,-,TRBJ1-2,CASSLQGDYGYTF,TGTGCCAGCAGTTTACAGGGCGATTATGGCTACACCTTC
-,TRBV7-8,TRBD2,TRBJ2-3,CASSSIAGGPLTDTQYF,TGTGCCAGCAGCTCAATAGCGGGGGGGCCGCTCACAGATACGCAGTATTTT
few,TRBV29-1,-,TRBJ1-2,CSVDDPGTNYGYTF,TGCAGCGTTGACGATCCCGGGACTAACTATGGCTACACCTTC
-,TRBV6-1,-,TRBJ1-5,CASSDEDRWDQPQHF,TGTGCCAGCAGTGACGAGGACAGATGGGATCAGCCCCAGCATTTT
-,TRBV15,TRBD2,TRBJ2-4,CATSSHLAGDYIQYF,TGTGCCACCAGCAGCCATCTAGCGGGGGATTACATTCAGTACTTC
-,TRBV6-5,-,TRBJ2-1,CASCRTTGNNEQFF,TGTGCCAGCTGTCGGACCACGGGGAACAATGAGCAGTTCTTC
few,TRBV5-1,TRBD2,TRBJ2-7,CASSLAGGARRYEQYF,TGCGCCAGCAGCTTGGCCGGGGGGGCCAGGCGGTACGAGCAGTACTTC
-,TRBV5-1,TRBD1,TRBJ2-3,CASDPGTGLWNTQYF,TGCGCCAGCGACCCCGGGACAGGCCTATGGAATACGCAGTATTTT
-,TRBV6-5,-,TRBJ1-5,CASTTGGVKQPQHF,TGTGCCAGCACTACGGGGGGTGTGAAACAGCCCCAGCATTTT
-,TRBV3-1/TRBV3-2,-,TRBJ2-2,CASSQDFWQGESTGELFF,TGTGCCAGCAGCCAAGATTTTTGGCAGGGTGAGAGCACCGGGGAGCTGTTTTTT
once,TRBV9,-,TRBJ1-2,CASSVAPDYGYTF,TGTGCCAGCAGCGTAGCTCCTGACTATGGCTACACCTTC
-,TRBV4-1,-,TRBJ1-4,CASRKSGSDEKLFF,TGCGCCAGCCGTAAAAGCGGGTCCGATGAAAAACTGTTTTTT
-,TRBV18,-,TRBJ1-3,CASSLTRDTFSSGNTIYF,TGTGCCAGCTCACTTACCCGGGACACCTTCTCCTCTGGAAACACCATATATTTT
-,TRBV19,-,TRBJ2-7,CASSIGGTSSYEQYF,TGTGCCAGTAGTATAGGAGGCACGAGCTCCTACGAGCAGTACTTC
-,TRBV7-9,-,TRBJ2-7,CASSSLLSAEQYF,TGTGCCAGCAGTTCACTACTCTCGGCCGAGCAGTACTTC
once,TRBV5-1,TRBD2,TRBJ2-2,CASSRVRGDTGELFF,TGCGCCAGCAGCCGTGTGCGGGGGGACACCGGGGAGCTGTTTTTT
-,TRBV21-1,-,TRBJ1-5,CASSKVGGFDGRRGDSNQPQHF,TGTGCCAGCAGCAAAGTAGGGGGTTTTGACGGCCGGAGAGGAGATAGCAATCAGCCCCAGCATTTT
-,TRBV7-9,-,TRBJ1-1,CASSLGSAGTEAFF,TGTGCCAGCAGCTTAGGATCCGCGGGGACTGAAGCTTTCTTT
-,TRBV6-5,-,TRBJ1-6,CASSYSQGNSPLHF,TGTGCCAGCAGTTACTCGCAGGGTAATTCACCCCTCCACTTT
-,TRBV7-9,TRBD2,TRBJ2-7,CASSPPISGGSHEQYF,TGTGCCAGCAGCCCCCCCATTAGCGGGGGATCGCACGAGCAGTACTTC
-,TRBV4-1,TRBD2,TRBJ2-2,CASSQHPGLNTGELFF,TGCGCCAGCAGCCAGCACCCGGGACTAAACACCGGGGAGCTGTTTTTT
-,TRBV5-4,-,TRBJ1-2,CASSLIGGGRYGYTF,TGTGCCAGCAGCTTGATAGGAGGAGGTAGATATGGCTACACCTTC
-,TRBV5-6,TRBD1,TRBJ2-5,CASSFTGGVEETQYF,TGTGCCAGCAGCTTTACAGGGGGTGTTGAAGAGACCCAGTACTTC
once,TRBV19,TRBD1,TRBJ2-7,CASSWGTGFYEQYF,TGTGCCAGTAGCTGGGGGACAGGATTCTACGAGCAGTACTTC
once,TRBV9,-,TRBJ1-2,CASSPRVQGGMVGFGYTF,TGTGCCAGCAGCCCAAGGGTCCAGGGTGGGATGGTTGGATTTGGCTACACCTTC
-,TRBV4-1,TRBD1,TRBJ2-7,CASSQGRGTGVAEQYF,TGCGCCAGCAGCCAAGGACGCGGGACAGGGGTGGCCGAGCAGTACTTC
-,TRBV2,TRBD1,TRBJ1-5,CASSVIEGALHPQHF,TGTGCCAGCAGTGTTATAGAGGGGGCGCTTCACCCCCAGCATTTT
-,TRBV6-5,-,TRBJ2-2,CASSYEGIANTGELFF,TGTGCCAGCAGTTACGAGGGAATCGCGAACACCGGGGAGCTGTTTTTT
-,TRBV3-1/TRBV3-2,-,TRBJ2-7,CASSDSGVPYEQYF,TGTGCCAGCAGTGACTCAGGGGTACCCTACGAGCAGTACTTC
-,TRBV19,TRBD1,TRBJ2-7,CASSLQGAVREQYF,TGTGCCAGTAGCCTCCAGGGGGCGGTTCGCGAGCAGTACTTC
-,TRBV29-1,-,TRBJ2-3,CSVLLGVTDTQYF,TGCAGCGTTTTGTTAGGGGTCACAGATACGCAGTATTTT
-,TRBV5-1,-,TRBJ2-5,CASSLETPQETQYF,TGCGCCAGCAGCTTGGAGACACCACAAGAGACCCAGTACTTC
once,TRBV19,-,TRBJ1-3,CARPSLGHQTNSGNTIYF,TGTGCCAGGCCCTCGCTGGGGCACCAGACAAACTCTGGAAACACCATATATTTT
-,TRBV5-4,TRBD1,TRBJ2-7,CASSEGQGKEQYF,TGTGCCAGCAGCGAGGGACAGGGTAAAGAGCAGTACTTC
-,TRBV7-8,-,TRBJ1-5,CASSLADQPQHF,TGTGCCAGCAGCTTAGCCGATCAGCCCCAGCATTTT
-,TRBV4-1,-,TRBJ1-5,CASSQVGGARQPQHF,TGCGCCAGCAGCCAAGTAGGGGGGGCGAGACAGCCCCAGCATTTT
-,TRBV5-4,TRBD1,TRBJ1-1,CASTSTGYTEAFF,TGTGCCAGCACATCGACAGGGTACACTGAAGCTTTCTTT
-,TRBV12-3/TRBV12-4,-,TRBJ2-7,CASSLLRGYEQYF,TGTGCCAGCAGTCTTCTAAGAGGGTACGAGCAGTACTTC
many,TRBV10-3,TRBD1,TRBJ1-1,CAIRQRRVITGGLADVEGIAEAFF,TGTGCCATCAGGCAAAGACGAGTCATCACAGGGGGTCTCGCCGATGTGGAAGGTATAGCTGAAGCTTTCTTT
-,TRBV19,-,TRBJ1-4,CASSLQGNEKLFF,TGTGCCAGTAGTCTCCAGGGTAATGAAAAACTGTTTTTT
-,TRBV7-9,TRBD1,TRBJ2-7,CASSGQGSSYEQYF,TGTGCCAGCAGCGGACAGGGGAGCTCCTACGAGCAGTACTTC
once,TRBV2,TRBD1,TRBJ2-3,CASRKTGTGSDTQYF,TGTGCCAGCAGAAAAACAGGGACAGGGTCTGATACGCAGTATTTT
once,TRBV24-1,TRBD1,TRBJ2-1,CATQGQGANEQFF,TGTGCCACTCAAGGACAGGGGGCGAATGAGCAGTTCTTC
-,TRBV9,-,TRBJ2-2,CASSVDTGELFF,TGTGCCAGCAGCGTCGACACCGGGGAGCTGTTTTTT
-,TRBV30,-,TRBJ2-7,CACSPGVYSYEQYF,TGTGCCTGCTCCCCGGGGGTCTACTCCTACGAGCAGTACTTC
-,TRBV14,-,TRBJ2-7,CASSQGTDSLSYEQYF,TGTGCCAGCAGCCAGGGCACGGACAGCCTCTCCTACGAGCAGTACTTC
-,TRBV27,-,TRBJ1-5,CASSISSNQPQHF,TGTGCCAGCAGTATCAGTAGCAATCAGCCCCAGCATTTT